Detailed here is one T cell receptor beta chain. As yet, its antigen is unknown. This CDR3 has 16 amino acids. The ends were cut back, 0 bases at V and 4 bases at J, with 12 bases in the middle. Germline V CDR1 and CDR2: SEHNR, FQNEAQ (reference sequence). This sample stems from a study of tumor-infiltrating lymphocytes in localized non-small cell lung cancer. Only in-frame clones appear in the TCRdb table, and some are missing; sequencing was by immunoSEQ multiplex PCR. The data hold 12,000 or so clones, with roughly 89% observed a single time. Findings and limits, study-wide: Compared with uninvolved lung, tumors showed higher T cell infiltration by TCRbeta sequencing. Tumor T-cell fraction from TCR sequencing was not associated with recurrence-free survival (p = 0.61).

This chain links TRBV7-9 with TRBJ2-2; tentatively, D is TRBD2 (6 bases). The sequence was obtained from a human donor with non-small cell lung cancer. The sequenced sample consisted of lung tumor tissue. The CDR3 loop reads CASSLAGGDPTGELFF. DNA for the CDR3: TGTGCCAGCAGCTTAGCGGGGGGAGATCCCACCGGGGAGCTGTTTTTT.